This TCR beta chain originates from a study of T cell responses to AZD1222 COVID-19 vaccine. Points on this clone: Its antigen is not identified.

Method: immunoSEQ multiplex PCR; TCRdb's copy keeps in-frame clones and lacks some. The sample carries more than 75,000 clones, 88% recorded once. The V gene's germline CDR1 is MGHDK and CDR2 SYGVNS. CDR3 length: 14 residues. V shed 4 bases and J shed 4 bases, with 13 bases lying between them. Second doses at about 4 or about 12 weeks were pooled. General observations from the study: Of spike-specific TCRs, nearly half reportedly target regions left unmutated in variants. Clonal diversity may have been underestimated in mostly white British donors.

The chain has TRBV25-1 and TRBJ1-2; tentative D call: TRBD1 (5 bases). The sequence derives from an adult who received the AZD1222 COVID-19 vaccine. Here the sequenced sample was peripheral blood, taken 28 days after the second AZD1222 dose. Written as DNA, the CDR3 is TGTGCCAGCAGTGCTTCACGGGGGACCTATGGCTACACCTTC. Translated: CASSASRGTYGYTF.